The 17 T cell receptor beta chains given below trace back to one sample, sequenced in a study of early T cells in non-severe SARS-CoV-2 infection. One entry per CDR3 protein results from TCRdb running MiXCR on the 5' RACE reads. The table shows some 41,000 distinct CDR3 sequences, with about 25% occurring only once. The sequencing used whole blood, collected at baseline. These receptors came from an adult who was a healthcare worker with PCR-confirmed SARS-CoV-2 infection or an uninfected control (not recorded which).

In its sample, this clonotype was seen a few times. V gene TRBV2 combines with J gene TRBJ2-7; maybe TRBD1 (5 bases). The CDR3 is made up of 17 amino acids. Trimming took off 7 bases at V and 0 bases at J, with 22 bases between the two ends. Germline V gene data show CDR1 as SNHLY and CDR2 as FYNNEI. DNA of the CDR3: TGTGCCAGCAAGGGGCCTAATCCTCCTTCAAGCTCCTACGAGCAGTACTTC. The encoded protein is CASKGPNPPSSSYEQYF.

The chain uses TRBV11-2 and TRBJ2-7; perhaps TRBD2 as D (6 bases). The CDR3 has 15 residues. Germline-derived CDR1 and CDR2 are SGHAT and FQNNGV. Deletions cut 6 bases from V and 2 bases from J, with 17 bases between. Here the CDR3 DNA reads TGTGCCAGCAGTTTACAATTCGGGAGCCCCTACGAGCAGTACTTC. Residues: CASSLQFGSPYEQYF. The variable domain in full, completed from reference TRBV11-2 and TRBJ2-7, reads EAGVAQSPRYKIIEKRQSVAFWCNPISGHATLYWYQQILGQGPKLLIQFQNNGVVDDSQLPKDRFSAERLKGVDSTLKIQPAKLEDSAVYLCASSLQFGSPYEQYFGPGTRLTVT.

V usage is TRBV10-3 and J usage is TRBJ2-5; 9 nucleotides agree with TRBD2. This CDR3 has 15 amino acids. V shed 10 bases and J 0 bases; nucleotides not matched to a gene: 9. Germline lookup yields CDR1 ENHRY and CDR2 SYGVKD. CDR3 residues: CASKAGGEDQETQYF. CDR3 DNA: TGTGCCAGCAAAGCGGGGGGCGAAGACCAAGAGACCCAGTACTTC.

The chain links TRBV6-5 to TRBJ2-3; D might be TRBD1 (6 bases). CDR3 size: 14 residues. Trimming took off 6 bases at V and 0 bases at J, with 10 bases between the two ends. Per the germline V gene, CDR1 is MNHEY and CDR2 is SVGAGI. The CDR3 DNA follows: TGTGCCAGCAGGCGGACAGCTAGCACAGATACGCAGTATTTT. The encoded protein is CASRRTASTDTQYF.

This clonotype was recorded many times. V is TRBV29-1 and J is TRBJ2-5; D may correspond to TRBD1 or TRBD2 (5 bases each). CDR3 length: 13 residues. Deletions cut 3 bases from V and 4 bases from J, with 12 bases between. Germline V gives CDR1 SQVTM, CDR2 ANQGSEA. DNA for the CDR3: TGCAGCGTTGAGGGGGTGAGAATAGAGACCCAGTACTTC. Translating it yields CSVEGVRIETQYF.

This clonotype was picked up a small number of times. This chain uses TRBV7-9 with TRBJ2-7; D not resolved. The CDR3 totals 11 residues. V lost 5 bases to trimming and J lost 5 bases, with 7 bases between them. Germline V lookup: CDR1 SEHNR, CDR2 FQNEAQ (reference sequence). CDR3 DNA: TGTGCCAGCAGCACGCTACACGAGCAGTACTTC. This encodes CASSTLHEQYF.

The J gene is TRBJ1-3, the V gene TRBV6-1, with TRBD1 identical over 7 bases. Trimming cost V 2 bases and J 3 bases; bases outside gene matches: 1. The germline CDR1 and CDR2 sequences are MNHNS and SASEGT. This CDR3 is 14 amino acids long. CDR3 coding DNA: TGTGCCAGCAGTGAACGGGACAGTGGAAACACCATATATTTT. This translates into CASSERDSGNTIYF.

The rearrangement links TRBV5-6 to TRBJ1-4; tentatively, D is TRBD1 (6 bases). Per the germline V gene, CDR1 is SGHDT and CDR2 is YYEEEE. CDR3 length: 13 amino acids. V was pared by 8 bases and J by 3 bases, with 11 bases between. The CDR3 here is CASAGAPNEKLFF. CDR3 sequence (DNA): TGTGCCAGTGCGGGGGCGCCTAATGAAAAACTGTTTTTT.

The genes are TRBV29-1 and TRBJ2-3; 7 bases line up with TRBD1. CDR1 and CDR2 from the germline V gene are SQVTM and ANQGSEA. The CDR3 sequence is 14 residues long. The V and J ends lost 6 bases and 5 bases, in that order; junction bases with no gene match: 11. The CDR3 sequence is CSVARDRVGDTQYF. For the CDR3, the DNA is TGCAGCGTGGCTCGAGACAGGGTGGGAGATACGCAGTATTTT.

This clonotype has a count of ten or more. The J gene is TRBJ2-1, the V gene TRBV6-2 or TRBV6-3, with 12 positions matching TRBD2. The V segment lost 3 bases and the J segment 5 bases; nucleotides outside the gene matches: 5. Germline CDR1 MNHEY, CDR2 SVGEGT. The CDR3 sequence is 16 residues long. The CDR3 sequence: CASSYPRLAGDNEQFF. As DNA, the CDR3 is TGTGCCAGCAGTTATCCTCGACTAGCGGGGGACAATGAGCAGTTCTTC.

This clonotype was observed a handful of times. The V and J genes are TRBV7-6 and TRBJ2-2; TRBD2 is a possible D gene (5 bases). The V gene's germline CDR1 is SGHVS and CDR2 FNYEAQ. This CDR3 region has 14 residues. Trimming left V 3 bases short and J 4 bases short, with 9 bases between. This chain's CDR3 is CASSFGLVTGELFF. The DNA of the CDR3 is TGTGCCAGCAGCTTCGGACTCGTCACCGGGGAGCTGTTTTTT.

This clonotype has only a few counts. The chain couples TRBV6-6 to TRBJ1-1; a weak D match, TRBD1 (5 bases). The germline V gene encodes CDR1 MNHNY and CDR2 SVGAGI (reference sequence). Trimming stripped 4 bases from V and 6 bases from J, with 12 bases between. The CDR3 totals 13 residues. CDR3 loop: CASSSTGAAEAFF. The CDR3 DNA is TGTGCCAGCAGTTCCACCGGGGCCGCTGAAGCTTTCTTT.

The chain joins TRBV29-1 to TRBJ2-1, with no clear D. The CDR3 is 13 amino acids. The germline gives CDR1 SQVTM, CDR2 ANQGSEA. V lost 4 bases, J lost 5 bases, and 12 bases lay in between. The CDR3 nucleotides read TGCAGCGTTGGCGCGCAGCTCAACAATGAGCAGTTCTTC. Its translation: CSVGAQLNNEQFF.

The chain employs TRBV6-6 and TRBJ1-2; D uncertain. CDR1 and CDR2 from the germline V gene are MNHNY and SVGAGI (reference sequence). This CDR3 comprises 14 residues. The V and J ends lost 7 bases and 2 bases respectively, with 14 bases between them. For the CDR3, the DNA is TGTGCCAGCACCCGGGGAGGTCAAAACTATGGCTACACCTTC. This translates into CASTRGGQNYGYTF.

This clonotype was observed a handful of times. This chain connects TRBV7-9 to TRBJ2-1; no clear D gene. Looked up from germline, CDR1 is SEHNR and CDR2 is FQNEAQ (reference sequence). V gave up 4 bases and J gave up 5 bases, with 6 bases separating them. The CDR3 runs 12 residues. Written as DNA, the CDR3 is TGTGCCAGCAGCTCCTTAAACAATGAGCAGTTCTTC. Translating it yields CASSSLNNEQFF.

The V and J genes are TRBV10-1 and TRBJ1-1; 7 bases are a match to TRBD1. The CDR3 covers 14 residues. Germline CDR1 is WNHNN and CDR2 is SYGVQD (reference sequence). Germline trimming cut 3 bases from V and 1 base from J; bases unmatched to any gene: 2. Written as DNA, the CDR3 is TGCGCCAGCAGTGAACAGGGGCGGAACACTGAAGCTTTCTTT. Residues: CASSEQGRNTEAFF.

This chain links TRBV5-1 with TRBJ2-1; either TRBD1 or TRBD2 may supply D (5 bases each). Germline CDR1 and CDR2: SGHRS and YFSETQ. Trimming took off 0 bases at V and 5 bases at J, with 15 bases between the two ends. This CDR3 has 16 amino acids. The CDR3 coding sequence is TGCGCCAGCAGCTTGGCCGGGGATTGGGGCAACAATGAGCAGTTCTTC. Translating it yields CASSLAGDWGNNEQFF. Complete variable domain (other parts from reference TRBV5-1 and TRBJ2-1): KAGVTQTPRYLIKTRGQQVTLSCSPISGHRSVSWYQQTPGQGLQFLFEYFSETQRNKGNFPGRFSGRQFSNSRSEMNVSTLELGDSALYLCASSLAGDWGNNEQFFGPGTRLTVL.